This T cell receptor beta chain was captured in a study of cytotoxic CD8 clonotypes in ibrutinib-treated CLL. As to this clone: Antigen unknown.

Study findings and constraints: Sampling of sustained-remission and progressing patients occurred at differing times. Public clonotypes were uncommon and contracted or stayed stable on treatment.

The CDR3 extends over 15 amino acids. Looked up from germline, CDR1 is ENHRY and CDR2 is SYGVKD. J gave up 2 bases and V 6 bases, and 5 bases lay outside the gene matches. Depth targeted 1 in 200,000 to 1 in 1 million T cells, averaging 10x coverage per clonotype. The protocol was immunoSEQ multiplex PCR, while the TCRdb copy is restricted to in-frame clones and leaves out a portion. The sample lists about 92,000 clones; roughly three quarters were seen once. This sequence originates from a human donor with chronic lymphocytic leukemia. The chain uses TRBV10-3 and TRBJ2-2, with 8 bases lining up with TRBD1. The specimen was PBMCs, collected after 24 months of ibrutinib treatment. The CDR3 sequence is CAIRGQGFNTGELFF. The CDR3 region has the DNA TGTGCCATCAGAGGACAGGGCTTTAACACCGGGGAGCTGTTTTTT.